Reported below is one T cell receptor (beta chain). The CDR3 totals 18 residues. Germline assignment: CDR1 SGHAT and CDR2 FQNNGV. V was shortened by 5 bases and J by 4 bases, with 24 bases between the two germline ends. This specimen belongs to a study of blood T cell repertoires in COVID-19. Using immunoSEQ multiplex PCR, the repertoire was profiled, and TCRdb retains in-frame clones only, with some absent. Here the sample spans 250,000 to 300,000 clones, roughly 90% being singletons. The source is an older woman who had recovered from COVID-19. The genes are TRBV11-2 and TRBJ2-1, with D maybe TRBD2 (7 bases). Sequencing was carried out using PBMCs or T cells enriched from blood (not recorded which). CDR3 bases: TGTGCCAGCAGCCCGAGGCCCTCGGTGCGGGGGCCTTACAATGAGCAGTTCTTC. Amino acids: CASSPRPSVRGPYNEQFF. Full variable domain (remainder filled in from reference TRBV11-2 and TRBJ2-1): EAGVAQSPRYKIIEKRQSVAFWCNPISGHATLYWYQQILGQGPKLLIQFQNNGVVDDSQLPKDRFSAERLKGVDSTLKIQPAKLEDSAVYLCASSPRPSVRGPYNEQFFGPGTRLTVL.